The clone carrying this TCR beta chain was detected many times. The data derive from a study of spatial heterogeneity in lung cancer. CDR1 is KGHSH, CDR2 LQKENI, per germline. The CDR3 spans 11 residues. V lost 4 bases and J lost 3, with 4 bases in between. TCRdb recomputed calls from the 5' RACE reads with MiXCR, one row per CDR3 protein. The sample shows about 36,000 distinct CDR3 sequences, 5.2% of them seen only once. Regarding time point: sample taken at primary tumor resection. Researchers sequenced whole RNA taken from tumor, nontumor lung or frozen PBMC without sorting. Around 68 TRACERx patients with early, untreated non-small cell lung cancer donated samples.

The V gene is TRBV18, the J gene TRBJ2-7; D is unresolved. The origin of this receptor is a female donor with early-stage non-small cell lung cancer. This specimen consisted of PBMCs, obtained at surgery. The CDR3: CASSQGYEQYF. The CDR3 bases are TGTGCCAGCTCACAGGGCTACGAGCAGTACTTC.